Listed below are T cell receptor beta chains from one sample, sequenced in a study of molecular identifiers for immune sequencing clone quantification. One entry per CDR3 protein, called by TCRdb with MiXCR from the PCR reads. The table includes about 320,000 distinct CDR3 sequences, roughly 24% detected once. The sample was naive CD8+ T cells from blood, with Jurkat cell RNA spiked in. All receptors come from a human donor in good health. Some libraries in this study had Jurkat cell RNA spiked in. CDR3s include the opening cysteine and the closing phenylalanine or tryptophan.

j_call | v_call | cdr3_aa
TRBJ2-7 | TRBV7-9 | CASSPGGAIYEQYF
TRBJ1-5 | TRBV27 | CATSWSRDQPQHF
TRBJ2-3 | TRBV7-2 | CASSFGLASTDTQYF
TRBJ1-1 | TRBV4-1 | CASSQLTRNTEAFF
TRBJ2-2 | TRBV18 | CASSEPGLLANTGELFF
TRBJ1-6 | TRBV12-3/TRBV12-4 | CASSTSDGPYNSPLHF
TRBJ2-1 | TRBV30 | CAWSVSTEQFF
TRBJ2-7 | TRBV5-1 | CASQLGQAPAEQYF
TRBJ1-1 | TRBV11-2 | CASSLAQGGAEAFF
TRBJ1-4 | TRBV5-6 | CASSSQDRQGPFKQGTNENLFF
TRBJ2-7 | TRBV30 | CAWSSVYEQYF
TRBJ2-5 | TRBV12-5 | CASGSGQGVGETQYF
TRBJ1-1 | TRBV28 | CASSGGQGLLMNTEAFF
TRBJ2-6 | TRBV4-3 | CASSQDLGAGGANVLTF
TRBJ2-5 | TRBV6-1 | CASSEAFGLAGRIQYF
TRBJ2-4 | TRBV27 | CASSLGDLAKNIQYF
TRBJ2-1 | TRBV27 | CASSLGGLLNEQFF
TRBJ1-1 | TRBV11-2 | CASSSPALTEAFF
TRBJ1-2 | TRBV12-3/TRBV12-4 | CASSHSPVEGETYGYTF
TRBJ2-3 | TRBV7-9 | CASSLGTGGITDTQYF
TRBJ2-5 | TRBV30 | CAWSPRQMKETQYF